These 14 T cell receptor beta chains were all obtained from the same sample, sequenced in a study of shared clonotypes between healthy human individuals. Profiling relied on immunoSEQ multiplex PCR, and the TCRdb table lists in-frame clones only, not all of them. Of hundreds of thousands of clones in the sample, 96% were seen once. The sample comprised memory CD8+ T cells sorted from blood. Noted subset: CD45RO+ cells pooled with CCR7-negative TemRA cells. All receptors derive from a man aged 30 to 45 in good health.

J is TRBJ2-7 and V is TRBV7-2; no clear D. V shed 1 base and J shed 0 bases, with 7 bases lying between them. CDR3 length: 14 residues. Germline CDR1 SGHTA, CDR2 FQGNSA. This CDR3 is CASSLDMLSYEQYF. The CDR3 nucleotides read TGTGCCAGCAGCTTAGATATGCTCTCCTACGAGCAGTACTTC.

The chain is built from TRBV29-1 and TRBJ1-2; 7 bases align to TRBD1. V shed 7 bases and J 5 bases; nucleotides not matched to a gene: 4. CDR1 and CDR2 from the germline V gene are SQVTM and ANQGSEA. This CDR3 is 11 amino acids long. The CDR3 spells CSAWTGYGYTF. The DNA for the CDR3 is TGCAGCGCGTGGACAGGATATGGCTACACCTTC.

The chain links TRBV4-2 to TRBJ2-5; 9 positions agree with TRBD2. The CDR3 totals 16 residues. V lost 1 base, J lost 2 bases, and 5 bases stayed unmatched. Germline V gene data show CDR1 as LGHNA and CDR2 as YNFKEQ. CDR3 bases: TGTGCCAGCAGCCAAGCGCTAGCGGGATTTCAAGAGACCCAGTACTTC. This codes for CASSQALAGFQETQYF.

V gene TRBV7-6 combines with J gene TRBJ1-1, with a tentative D call TRBD1 (6 bases). Germline loops: CDR1 SGHVS, CDR2 FNYEAQ. Trimming stripped 2 bases from V and 0 bases from J, with 19 bases between. The CDR3 consists of 18 residues. The CDR3, as DNA: TGTGCCAGCAGCTTATGGGGAATCGGCAGGGACATGAACACTGAAGCTTTCTTT. Translated, it gives CASSLWGIGRDMNTEAFF.

This chain uses TRBV6-5 with TRBJ1-2, with a tentative D call TRBD1 (5 bases). This CDR3 has 11 residues. Germline CDR1 MNHEY, CDR2 SVGAGI. With 11 bases removed from V and 4 bases from J, the gap between germline ends came to 11 bases. The CDR3 here is CASGRTYGYTF. The CDR3 DNA sequence: TGTGCCTCAGGGAGGACCTATGGCTACACCTTC.

The chain has TRBV7-9 and TRBJ1-1; 7 bases match TRBD1. J was trimmed by 1 base and V by 2 bases; bases with no gene match: 4. This CDR3 contains 15 residues. Germline CDR1 and CDR2: SEHNR and FQNEAQ (reference sequence). As DNA, the CDR3 is TGTGCCAGCAGCTTATTCCGGACAGGGAACACTGAAGCTTTCTTT. It translates to CASSLFRTGNTEAFF.

CDR3 nucleotides: TGTGCCATCAGCTCACAGGGGGCGAACACTGAAGCTTTCTTT. Amino acids: CAISSQGANTEAFF. The chain has TRBV10-3 and TRBJ1-1; 9 bases line up with TRBD1. The germline gives CDR1 ENHRY, CDR2 SYGVKD. There are 14 residues in the CDR3. After removal of 6 bases from V and 1 base from J, the junction contained 3 bases not matched to a gene.

J is TRBJ2-2 and V is TRBV6-1; the D gene is possibly TRBD1 (6 bases). The V and J ends lost 6 bases and 6 bases respectively, with 8 bases between them. This CDR3 is 12 amino acids long. Looked up from germline, CDR1 is MNHNS and CDR2 is SASEGT. As DNA, the CDR3 is TGTGCCAGCAGACAGGGTCCCGGGGAGCTGTTTTTT. This gives the protein CASRQGPGELFF.

CDR3 sequence (DNA): TGTGCCAGCAGGGAGACTGGGACTACAGATACGCAGTATTTT. It is translated as CASRETGTTDTQYF. This chain uses TRBV28 with TRBJ2-3; a possible D gene is TRBD2 (6 bases). There are 14 residues in the CDR3. V was cut by 6 bases and J by 3 bases, with 13 bases left in between. Germline V gene lookup returns CDR1 MDHEN and CDR2 SYDVKM.

This rearrangement joins TRBV2 to TRBJ2-2; D is perhaps TRBD2 (5 bases). The CDR3 consists of 14 residues. Germline V gene data show CDR1 as SNHLY and CDR2 as FYNNEI. CDR3 residues: CASALLKNTGELFF. DNA of the CDR3: TGTGCTAGCGCCCTCCTTAAGAACACCGGGGAGCTGTTTTTT.

V is TRBV4-1 and J is TRBJ1-4, with D perhaps matching TRBD1 (6 bases). The CDR3 has 15 residues. Trimming pared 2 bases from V and 7 bases from J, leaving 14 bases between. The germline V gene encodes CDR1 MGHRA and CDR2 YSYEKL. The CDR3 sequence is CASSQRQAWSEKLFF. CDR3 sequence (DNA): TGCGCCAGCAGCCAAAGACAGGCTTGGAGTGAAAAACTGTTTTTT.

This chain links TRBV10-1 with TRBJ2-5; a possible D gene is TRBD2 (6 bases). This CDR3 spans 15 amino acids. Germline V gene lookup returns CDR1 WNHNN and CDR2 SYGVQD (reference sequence). The germline V and J ends were trimmed by 3 bases and 2 bases, with 13 bases remaining between them. The CDR3 DNA reads TGCGCCAGCAGTGACCCTAGCCGGGGGCAAGAGACCCAGTACTTC. Its translation is CASSDPSRGQETQYF.

V gene TRBV28 combines with J gene TRBJ1-1; TRBD1 agrees at 7 bases. With 5 bases clipped from V and 1 base from J, the junction kept 4 bases outside the gene matches. Germline CDR1 and CDR2: MDHEN and SYDVKM. This CDR3 spans 14 amino acids. The CDR3: CASSTGDTNTEAFF. CDR3 sequence (DNA): TGTGCCAGCAGTACAGGGGACACGAACACTGAAGCTTTCTTT.

V gene TRBV11-3 combines with J gene TRBJ2-1; TRBD2 matches 9 bases. The CDR3 loop spans 14 amino acids. V lost 4 bases to trimming and J lost 5 bases; unmatched junction nucleotides: 3. Germline CDR1 is SGHNT and CDR2 is YENEEA. For the CDR3, the DNA is TGTGCCAGCAGCTCTTTAGCGGGAGACAATGAGCAGTTCTTC. Its protein product is CASSSLAGDNEQFF. Together with reference TRBV11-3 and TRBJ2-1, the CDR3 gives the full variable domain: EAGVVQSPRYKIIEKKQPVAFWCNPISGHNTLYWYLQNLGQGPELLIRYENEEAVDDSQLPKDRFSAERLKGVDSTLKIQPAELGDSAVYLCASSSLAGDNEQFFGPGTRLTVL.